This TCR beta chain was captured in a study of beta chain features in type 1 diabetes (dated by TCRdb to the late 2010s). Describing the broader study: Mean age, gender distribution, total cell number and subset yield did not differ between patients and healthy donors. A total of 100 million to 110 million sorted cells were examined across all samples, and a strong correlation was observed between cell number per subset and RNA yield. In the study, TCRB repertoires of sorted circulating CD4+ T cell subsets from recently diagnosed type 1 diabetes patients were compared with those of matched healthy donors. Whereas all 30 or so donors provided naive and central memory subsets, regulatory and stem cell-like memory subsets were isolated from just 8 patients and roughly eight healthy donors.

Each donor gave one peripheral blood draw, about 100 mL on average, collected into heparinised tubes. Using a panel that included CD45RO, CCR7, CD25, CD127, CD95 and CD27, naive, central memory, regulatory and stem cell-like memory CD4+ T cells were sorted on a BD FACSAria II. A purity above 95% was achieved for all sorted populations. PBMCs were separated immediately by Lymphoprep density gradient centrifugation and were stained directly, without being cultured. To minimize batch effects, samples were stained and sorted in pairs, one healthy donor with one patient per experiment. Worth noting for this clone: Its antigen is unknown. Nothing much larger sits one base from this clone, and base qualities are not available.

V has 3 bases trimmed and J has 0 bases trimmed; junction bases matching no gene number 10. Sequences SQVTM (CDR1) and ANQGSEA (CDR2) are obtained from the germline V gene. The CDR3 runs 16 residues from the cysteine to the phenylalanine. The read is trimmed to its CDR3 DNA, 48 bases read in frame from base 1. The entire amount of isolated RNA was reverse transcribed using the High Capacity cDNA Reverse Transcription Kit, so the sequenced TCRB transcripts were expressed ones. Deep immunoSEQ sequencing was applied to naive, central memory and regulatory T cell samples, giving an average of roughly 3.5 million total reads per sample. Sorted cells were lysed in RLT buffer and RNA was extracted with DNase-treated RNeasy Micro or Mini kits, depending on cell number. Each cell subset was processed separately to prevent cross-contamination, with patient and healthy donor samples processed together. Using the immunoSEQ multiplex PCR, TCRB sequences were amplified from cDNA into 87-bp fragments spanning the CDR3 region. The amplicons were sequenced using the Illumina HiSeq platform. In the authors' own workflow: PCR bias was computationally corrected using synthetic template baselines, reads within Hamming distance 2 were collapsed, and singletons that could not be merged were discarded. Reads were aligned to IMGT to assign V, D and J genes, CDR3 length, and insertions or deletions at six rearrangement sites. Clonotype counts were normalized to sorted cell number within each subset before computing true diversity and Gini coefficients with the tcR R package. The overlap coefficient, calculated on TCRB nucleotide sequences, was used to measure repertoire sharing. As a proxy for the pre-selection repertoire, out-of-frame TCRB sequences from naive cells were analyzed. Held by TCRdb, this immuneACCESS table contains in-frame sequences only and omits some clones. Under half of the omission traces to an unresolved V gene where checked; the cause of the rest is unknown. V and J calls and clone size are those listed in that table; D and trimming were worked out from the DNA. This sample holds around 690,000 clones; around 11% were observed only once. More than 0.09% of the sample goes to the ten largest clones.

Findings and caveats that apply to the study as a whole: PCR may preferentially amplify shorter templates, but because patient and control samples were amplified and corrected together, any resulting skew would affect both groups equally. The naive, central memory and regulatory TCRB repertoires appeared to resemble one another more closely among patients than among healthy donors. In all four CD4+ subsets, TCRB CDR3 length was moderately but significantly shorter in type 1 diabetes patients. Fewer insertions and more nucleotide deletions at VDJ recombination sites were observed in patients with type 1 diabetes, implying thymic rearrangement abnormalities. Because cDNA rather than genomic DNA was sequenced, highly expressing activated cells could have been over-represented, although no difference in activation and CD3 levels was found between groups. Because small numbers of individuals were included in the HLA sub-analyses, any influence of HLA type on TCRB rearrangement was left unresolved.

Sequenced input: naive CD4+ T cells from blood. Taken with the paper, the label for cell subset or site translates to: true naive CD4+ T cells. The chain joins TRBV29-1 to TRBJ2-5; 7 junctional bases match TRBD1. The receptor's source is a young man with type 1 diabetes. The DNA is TGCAGCGTTGATCGAGGGACGACAGGGAACCAAGAGACCCAGTACTTC. This gives the protein CSVDRGTTGNQETQYF.